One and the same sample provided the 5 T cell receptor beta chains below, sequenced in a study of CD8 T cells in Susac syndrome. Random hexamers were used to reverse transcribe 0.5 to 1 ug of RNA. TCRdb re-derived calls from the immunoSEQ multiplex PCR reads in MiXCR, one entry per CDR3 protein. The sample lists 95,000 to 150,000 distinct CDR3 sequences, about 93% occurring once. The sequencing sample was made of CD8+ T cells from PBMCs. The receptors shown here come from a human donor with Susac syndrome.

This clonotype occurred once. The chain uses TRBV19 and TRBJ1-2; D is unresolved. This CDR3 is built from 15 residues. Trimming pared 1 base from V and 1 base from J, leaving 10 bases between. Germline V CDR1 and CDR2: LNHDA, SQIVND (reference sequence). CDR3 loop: CASSIAAEGNYGYTF. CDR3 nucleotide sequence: TGTGCCAGTAGTATAGCCGCGGAGGGTAACTATGGCTACACCTTC.

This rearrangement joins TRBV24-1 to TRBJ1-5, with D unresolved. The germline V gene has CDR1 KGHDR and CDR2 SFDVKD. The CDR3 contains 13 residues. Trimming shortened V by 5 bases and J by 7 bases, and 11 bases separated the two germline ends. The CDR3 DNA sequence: TGTGCCACCAGTGGCCTAAACGGGCAGCCCCAGCATTTT. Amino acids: CATSGLNGQPQHF.

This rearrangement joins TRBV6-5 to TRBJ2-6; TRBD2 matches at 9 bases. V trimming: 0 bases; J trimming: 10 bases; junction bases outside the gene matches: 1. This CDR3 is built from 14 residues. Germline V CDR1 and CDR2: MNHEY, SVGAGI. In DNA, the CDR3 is TGTGCCAGCAGTTACTCGGCGGGGGGGAACGTCCTGACTTTC. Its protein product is CASSYSAGGNVLTF.

The CDR3 is CAWGSSDWQAFF. CDR3 bases: TGTGCCTGGGGTTCCTCCGACTGGCAAGCTTTCTTT. This chain joins TRBV30 and TRBJ1-1; D unclear. Between the trimmed V and J ends, which lost 5 bases and 9 bases, there was a span of 16 bases. Germline V gene lookup returns CDR1 GTSNPN and CDR2 SVGIG (reference sequence). CDR3 size: 12 residues.

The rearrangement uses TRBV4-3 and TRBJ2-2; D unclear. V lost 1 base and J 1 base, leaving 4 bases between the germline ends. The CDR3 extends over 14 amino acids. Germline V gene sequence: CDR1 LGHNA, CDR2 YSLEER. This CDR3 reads CASSQAQNTGELFF. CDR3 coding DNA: TGCGCCAGCAGCCAAGCCCAGAACACCGGGGAGCTGTTTTTT.